What follows are 25 T cell receptor beta chains derived from one specimen sequenced in a study of CD8 T cells in Susac syndrome. Roughly 0.45 to 1 ug RNA was reverse transcribed with random hexamers. MiXCR, applied by TCRdb to the immunoSEQ multiplex PCR reads, yields one record per CDR3 protein. The table records about 430,000 distinct CDR3 sequences, approximately 85% of them present only once. Sequences were obtained from CD8+ T cells from PBMCs. These receptors all come from a human donor with multiple sclerosis.

This chain joins TRBV7-9 and TRBJ2-2, with D unresolved. The germline V gene encodes CDR1 SEHNR and CDR2 FQNEAQ (reference sequence). V lost 3 bases and J lost 6, with 14 bases in between. The CDR3 covers 15 residues. Here the CDR3 reads CASSLTDRVAGELFF. The CDR3 DNA reads as TGTGCCAGCAGCTTGACCGATCGAGTCGCCGGGGAGCTGTTTTTT. Using reference TRBV7-9 and TRBJ2-2 for the parts outside the CDR3, the full variable domain is DTGVSQNPRHKITKRGQNVTFRCDPISEHNRLYWYRQTLGQGPEFLTYFQNEAQLEKSRLLSDRFSAERPKGSFSTLEIQRTEQGDSAMYLCASSLTDRVAGELFFGEGSRLTVL.

CDR3 nucleotides: TGTGCCAGCAGCTTCAGAGTTGCCGGGGAGCTGTTTTTT. As protein: CASSFRVAGELFF. The V gene is TRBV7-9, the J gene TRBJ2-2; no definite D call. The V end was cut by 3 bases, the J end by 6 bases, with 8 bases between. Per the germline V gene, CDR1 is SEHNR and CDR2 is FQNEAQ (reference sequence). CDR3 length equals 13 residues.

The chain links TRBV25-1 to TRBJ2-3; 13 bases map to TRBD2. Germline CDR1 reads MGHDK; CDR2 reads SYGVNS. The CDR3 has 16 amino acids. The V and J ends lost 4 bases and 6 bases, in that order; junction bases with no gene match: 7. The CDR3: CASSGGLAGSWDTQYF. CDR3 coding DNA: TGTGCCAGCAGTGGGGGACTAGCGGGATCGTGGGATACGCAGTATTTT.

This chain joins TRBV7-6 and TRBJ2-1; D may correspond to TRBD1 or TRBD2 (5 bases each). The V end lost 3 bases, the J end lost 8 bases, and 20 bases lay between the germline ends. Germline assignment: CDR1 SGHVS and CDR2 FNYEAQ. CDR3 length: 16 residues. CDR3 DNA sequence: TGTGCCAGCAGCTTTATCTCCGGGACCTTACAATATGAGCAGTTCTTC. Translated, it gives CASSFISGTLQYEQFF. Complete variable domain (other parts from reference TRBV7-6 and TRBJ2-1): GAGVSQSPRYKVTKRGQDVALRCDPISGHVSLYWYRQALGQGPEFLTYFNYEAQQDKSGLPNDRFSAERPEGSISTLTIQRTEQRDSAMYRCASSFISGTLQYEQFFGPGTRLTVL.

This clonotype was found once. V is TRBV4-1 and J is TRBJ1-1; no clear D. Germline V gives CDR1 MGHRA, CDR2 YSYEKL. The CDR3 is made up of 13 amino acids. V was cut by 4 bases and J by 6 bases, with 12 bases left in between. In nucleotides, the CDR3 is TGCGCCAGCAGCCGGGAAGGTACGTCTGAAGCTTTCTTT. It is translated as CASSREGTSEAFF.

The gene calls are TRBV6-2 or TRBV6-3 and TRBJ1-6; 7 positions agree with TRBD1. Per germline, CDR1 MNHEY and CDR2 SVGEGT. This CDR3 is 16 amino acids long. V trimming: 0 bases; J trimming: 7 bases; junction bases outside the gene matches: 6. The CDR3 sequence is CASSYSITGANSPLHF. Written as DNA, the CDR3 is TGTGCCAGCAGTTACTCGATTACAGGGGCGAATTCACCCCTCCACTTT.

This sequence joins TRBV11-2 and TRBJ2-3; TRBD1 is a possible D gene (6 bases). Germline V lookup: CDR1 SGHAT, CDR2 FQNNGV. The V end lost 4 bases, the J end lost 5 bases, and 31 bases lay between the germline ends. CDR3 size: 20 residues. The CDR3 region has the DNA TGTGCCAGCAGCTCTTTACTGGGACAAGGCCCAGGGTGGGGGAAAGATACGCAGTATTTT. Translation: CASSSLLGQGPGWGKDTQYF.

This chain joins TRBV12-3 or TRBV12-4 and TRBJ1-1; no definite D call. The CDR3 runs to 13 residues. Trimming stripped 7 bases from V and 5 bases from J, with 14 bases between. The CDR3 DNA reads as TGTGCCAGCACAAGGACTATCGGAACTGAAGCTTTCTTT. This sequence encodes CASTRTIGTEAFF.

The chain uses TRBV27 and TRBJ1-1; D call uncertain. The CDR3 length is 13 residues. With 3 bases removed from V and 5 bases from J, the gap between germline ends came to 10 bases. Germline CDR1 MNHEY, CDR2 SMNVEV (reference sequence). The DNA for the CDR3 is TGTGCCAGCAGTTTTTATCTGGGGACTGAAGCTTTCTTT. Translated, it gives CASSFYLGTEAFF.

V and J are TRBV7-9 and TRBJ2-3; 7 bases align to TRBD2. This CDR3 is built from 16 residues. V lost 5 bases, J lost 0 bases, and 8 bases stayed unmatched. Germline CDR1 is SEHNR and CDR2 is FQNEAQ (reference sequence). CDR3 loop: CASSPPSGASTDTQYF. The CDR3 region has the DNA TGTGCCAGCAGCCCCCCCAGCGGGGCTAGCACAGATACGCAGTATTTT.

V and J are TRBV28 and TRBJ1-1, with TRBD1 as a possible D gene (5 bases). V lost 1 base and J lost 4, with 10 bases in between. The germline V gene has CDR1 MDHEN and CDR2 SYDVKM. The CDR3 sequence is 14 residues long. The CDR3 spells CASSLSSRGTEAFF. In DNA, the CDR3 is TGTGCCAGCAGTTTATCGTCTAGGGGCACTGAAGCTTTCTTT.

In this sample, this clonotype turned up once. A junction end diverges from the germline sequence, so it may reflect a read error. Here the CDR3 DNA reads TGTGCCAGCGGTGACAGGGGTACTTACGTCGACTATGGCTACACCTTC. Encoded protein: CASGDRGTYVDYGYTF. This chain links TRBV6-1 with TRBJ1-2; 8 bases align to TRBD1. CDR1 and CDR2 from the germline V gene are MNHNS and SASEGT. The CDR3 is 16 amino acids.

The gene calls are TRBV12-3 or TRBV12-4 and TRBJ1-5; D gene ambiguous. V lost 6 bases to trimming and J lost 7 bases, with 13 bases between them. The CDR3 has 13 amino acids. This chain's CDR3 is CASSLTLEQPQHF. CDR3 nucleotides: TGTGCCAGCAGCTTGACTCTGGAACAGCCCCAGCATTTT.

The chain has TRBV6-1 and TRBJ1-5, with D possibly being TRBD1 (5 bases). The length of the CDR3 is 17 residues. Germline V gene sequence: CDR1 MNHNS, CDR2 SASEGT. V was trimmed by 5 bases and J by 1 base, leaving 18 bases between them. As DNA, the CDR3 is TGTGCCAGCAGTCAGAGAACCGGGACCGAAAGCAATCAGCCCCAGCATTTT. It encodes CASSQRTGTESNQPQHF.

This clonotype was counted once. The CDR3 sequence: CASSPEREGLAKNIQYF. CDR3 DNA sequence: TGTGCCAGCAGCCCTGAAAGGGAGGGGTTGGCCAAAAACATTCAGTACTTC. The gene calls are TRBV6-1 and TRBJ2-4; 7 bases agree with TRBD2. The junction had 12 bases not matched to a gene; V was cut back by 6 bases and J by 1 base. CDR1 and CDR2 from the germline V gene are MNHNS and SASEGT. The CDR3 runs to 17 residues.

The genes are TRBV27 and TRBJ2-5; D is perhaps TRBD2 (5 bases). The germline V gene encodes CDR1 MNHEY and CDR2 SMNVEV (reference sequence). The CDR3 is made up of 14 amino acids. Trimming took off 4 bases at V and 5 bases at J, with 14 bases between the two ends. The CDR3 is CASSSPGVGETQYF. CDR3 nucleotides: TGTGCCAGCAGTTCCCCCGGGGTTGGCGAGACCCAGTACTTC.

V gene TRBV10-3 combines with J gene TRBJ2-1; TRBD2 aligns across 8 bases. The V segment lost 2 bases and the J segment 5 bases; nucleotides outside the gene matches: 2. This CDR3 has 14 amino acids. The germline CDR1 and CDR2 sequences are ENHRY and SYGVKD. CDR3 sequence: CAISEGGGNNEQFF. The CDR3, as DNA: TGTGCCATCAGTGAGGGCGGGGGGAACAATGAGCAGTTCTTC.

This chain connects TRBV19 to TRBJ1-5; D possibly corresponds to TRBD1 (6 bases). Trimming took off 5 bases at V and 0 bases at J, with 14 bases between the two ends. The CDR3 runs to 16 residues. The germline V gene has CDR1 LNHDA and CDR2 SQIVND (reference sequence). This CDR3 reads CASSGETGYSNQPQHF. CDR3 bases: TGTGCCAGTAGTGGGGAGACAGGATATAGCAATCAGCCCCAGCATTTT.

The chain has TRBV3-1 and TRBJ1-5, with 7 bases lining up with TRBD1. V trimming: 1 base; J trimming: 4 bases; junction bases outside the gene matches: 1. This CDR3 has 14 amino acids. Germline V gene lookup returns CDR1 LGHDT and CDR2 YNNKEL (reference sequence). The CDR3 DNA follows: TGTGCCAGCAGCCAAGTGACAGGGAATCAGCCCCAGCATTTT. Protein: CASSQVTGNQPQHF.

The gene calls are TRBV6-1 and TRBJ1-2; the D is unclear. This CDR3 spans 13 amino acids. CDR1 and CDR2 from the germline V gene are MNHNS and SASEGT. The V end was cut by 8 bases, the J end by 4 bases, with 14 bases between. The CDR3 region is CASLWSPSYGYTF. The CDR3 coding sequence is TGTGCCAGCCTCTGGAGTCCTAGCTATGGCTACACCTTC.

This clonotype was picked up one time. This chain joins TRBV6-5 and TRBJ2-2, with D perhaps TRBD2 (5 bases). This CDR3 has 15 amino acids. Germline V gene data show CDR1 as MNHEY and CDR2 as SVGAGI. V was trimmed by 6 bases and J by 4 bases, leaving 15 bases between them. In DNA form, the CDR3 reads TGTGCCAGCAGCCCTGACCTAGCCGGCACCGGGGAGCTGTTTTTT. Residues: CASSPDLAGTGELFF.

The genes are TRBV28 and TRBJ2-7; TRBD2 agrees at 7 bases. CDR1 MDHEN and CDR2 SYDVKM come from the germline V gene. CDR3 length: 14 amino acids. The V gene end was trimmed by 4 bases and the J gene end by 4 bases; junction bases not matched to a gene: 7. The CDR3 coding sequence is TGTGCCAGCAGTTCCTGGCGGGAGTATTACGAGCAGTACTTC. Amino acid sequence: CASSSWREYYEQYF. Full variable domain (outside the CDR3, taken from reference TRBV28 and TRBJ2-7): DVKVTQSSRYLVKRTGEKVFLECVQDMDHENMFWYRQDPGLGLRLIYFSYDVKMKEKGDIPEGYSVSREKKERFSLILESASTNQTSMYLCASSSWREYYEQYFGPGTRLTVT.

This chain uses TRBV28 with TRBJ2-2; 8 bases line up with TRBD1. Looked up from germline, CDR1 is MDHEN and CDR2 is SYDVKM. The CDR3 covers 14 residues. The junction had 5 bases not matched to a gene; V was cut back by 5 bases and J by 6 bases. In DNA form, the CDR3 reads TGTGCCAGCAGTGCGGACAGGGACGCCGGGGAGCTGTTTTTT. Its protein is CASSADRDAGELFF.

This clonotype has just one count. This chain links TRBV27 with TRBJ2-7, with 8 bases aligning to TRBD2. Germline loops: CDR1 MNHEY, CDR2 SMNVEV (reference sequence). There are 13 residues in the CDR3. CDR3 nucleotide sequence: TGTGCGTGGTTTGCGGGAGGACCTTACGAGCAGTACTTC. Amino acid sequence: CAWFAGGPYEQYF.

The chain combines TRBV5-6 with TRBJ1-6; D not resolved. Germline loops: CDR1 SGHDT, CDR2 YYEEEE. There are 14 residues in the CDR3. V lost 4 bases, J lost 10 bases, and 15 bases lay in between. CDR3 sequence reads: CASSTVARYSPLHF. CDR3 sequence (DNA): TGTGCCAGCAGCACAGTCGCCAGGTACTCACCCCTCCACTTT.